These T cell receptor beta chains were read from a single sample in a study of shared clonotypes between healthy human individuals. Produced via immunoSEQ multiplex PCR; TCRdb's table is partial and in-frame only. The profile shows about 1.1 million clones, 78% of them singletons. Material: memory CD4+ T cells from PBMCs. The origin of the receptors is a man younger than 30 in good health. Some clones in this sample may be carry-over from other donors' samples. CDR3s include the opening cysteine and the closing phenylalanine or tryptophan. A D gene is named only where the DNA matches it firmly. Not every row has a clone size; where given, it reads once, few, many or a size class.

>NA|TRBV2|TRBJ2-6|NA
CATRGSGANVLTF
TGTGCCACACGGGGCTCTGGGGCCAACGTCCTGACTTTC
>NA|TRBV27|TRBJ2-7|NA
CASSLAGYAYEQYF
TGTGCCAGCAGCTTGGCGGGGTATGCCTACGAGCAGTACTTC
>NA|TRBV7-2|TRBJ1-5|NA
CASSLHRKDQPQHF
TGTGCCAGCAGCCTGCACAGGAAGGATCAGCCCCAGCATTTT
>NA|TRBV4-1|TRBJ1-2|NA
CASSQAPPGTGSAYGYTF
TGCGCCAGCAGCCAAGCCCCCCCGGGGACGGGGAGTGCCTATGGCTACACCTTC
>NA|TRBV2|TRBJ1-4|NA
CASFLSGGSNEKLFF
TGTGCCAGCTTCCTTTCCGGGGGCTCTAATGAAAAACTGTTTTTT
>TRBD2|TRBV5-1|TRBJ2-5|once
CASSQGRASGRARETQYF
TGCGCCAGCAGCCAGGGTAGGGCTAGCGGGAGGGCCCGGGAGACCCAGTACTTC
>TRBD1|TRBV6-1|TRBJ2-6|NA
CASSGQGAGSGANVLTF
TGTGCCAGCAGTGGACAGGGGGCAGGGTCTGGGGCCAACGTCCTGACTTTC
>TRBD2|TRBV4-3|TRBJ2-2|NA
CASSQDPNSGTELFF
TGCGCCAGCAGCCAAGATCCAAATAGCGGGACGGAGCTGTTTTTT
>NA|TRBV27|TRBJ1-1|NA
CASSPTWLLSTEAFF
TGTGCCAGCAGTCCGACATGGCTACTATCCACTGAAGCTTTCTTT
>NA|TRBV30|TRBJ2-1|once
CAWSVQASPPQFF
TGTGCCTGGAGTGTACAGGCTAGCCCCCCCCAGTTCTTC
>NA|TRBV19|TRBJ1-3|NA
CASRGLMMNTIYF
TGTGCCAGCCGGGGGTTGATGATGAACACCATATATTTT
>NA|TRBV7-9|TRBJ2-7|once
CASSLRSRPYEQYF
TGTGCCAGCAGCTTAAGAAGTAGGCCTTACGAGCAGTACTTC
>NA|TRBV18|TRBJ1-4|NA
CASSPLPPRTEYEKLFF
TGTGCCAGCTCACCTTTACCCCCTAGGACAGAGTATGAAAAACTGTTTTTT
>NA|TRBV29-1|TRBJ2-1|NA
CSVEDGSRRYNEQFF
TGCAGCGTTGAAGATGGTTCCCGGCGGTACAATGAGCAGTTCTTC
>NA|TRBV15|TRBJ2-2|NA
CATSTGRETGELFF
TGTGCCACCAGCACGGGACGAGAGACCGGGGAGCTGTTTTTT
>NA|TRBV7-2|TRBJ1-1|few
CASSLARQSTEAFF
TGTGCCAGCAGCTTAGCAAGACAGTCTACTGAAGCTTTCTTT
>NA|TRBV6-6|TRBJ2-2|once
CASSSLAPGELFF
TGTGCCAGCAGTTCACTAGCTCCCGGGGAGCTGTTTTTT
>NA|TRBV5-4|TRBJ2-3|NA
CASSFGGAGPRHTQYF
TGTGCCAGCAGCTTTGGAGGGGCAGGCCCAAGGCATACGCAGTATTTT
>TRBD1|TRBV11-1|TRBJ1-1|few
CASSPWTGYTEAFF
TGTGCCAGCAGCCCCTGGACAGGCTACACTGAAGCTTTCTTT
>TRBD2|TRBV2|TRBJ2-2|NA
CASSGFSGTRELFF
TGTGCCAGCAGTGGGTTTAGCGGGACCCGGGAGCTGTTTTTT
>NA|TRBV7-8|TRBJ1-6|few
CASSLKNSPLHF
TGTGCCAGCAGCCTAAAAAATTCACCCCTCCACTTT
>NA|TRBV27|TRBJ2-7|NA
CASSLQPANHPAREQYF
TGTGCCAGCAGTTTACAGCCGGCGAACCACCCTGCGAGGGAGCAGTACTTC
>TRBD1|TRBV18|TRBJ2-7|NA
CASSPGQGLYEQYF
TGTGCCAGCTCACCCGGACAGGGTCTCTACGAGCAGTACTTC
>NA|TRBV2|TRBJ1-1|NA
CASSLTLDDTEAFF
TGTGCCAGCAGCCTTACACTAGATGACACTGAAGCTTTCTTT
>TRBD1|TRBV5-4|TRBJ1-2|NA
CASSLSHRTGDRDGYTF
TGTGCCAGCAGCTTGTCCCACCGGACAGGGGATCGGGATGGCTACACCTTC
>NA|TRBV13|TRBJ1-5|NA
CASSLEGQPQHF
TGTGCCAGCAGCCTCGAAGGTCAGCCCCAGCATTTT
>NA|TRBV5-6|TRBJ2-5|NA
CASSVTVRETQYF
TGTGCCAGCAGCGTGACTGTGCGGGAGACCCAGTACTTC
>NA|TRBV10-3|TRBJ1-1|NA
CAISDQGRTEAFF
TGTGCCATCAGTGACCAGGGAAGGACTGAAGCTTTCTTT
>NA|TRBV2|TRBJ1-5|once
CASSRAPNQPQHF
TGTGCCAGCAGTCGGGCTCCCAATCAGCCCCAGCATTTT
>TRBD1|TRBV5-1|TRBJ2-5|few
CASSLNGRGLETQYF
TGCGCCAGCAGCTTGAACGGCAGGGGGTTAGAGACCCAGTACTTC
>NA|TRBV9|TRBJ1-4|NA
CASSASGIGKLFF
TGTGCCAGCAGCGCCTCAGGGATCGGAAAACTGTTTTTT
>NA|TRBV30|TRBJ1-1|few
CAWAGMNTEAFF
TGTGCCTGGGCAGGGATGAACACTGAAGCTTTCTTT
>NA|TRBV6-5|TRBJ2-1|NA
CASSPLQGWSQFF
TGTGCCAGCAGTCCCTTACAGGGATGGAGTCAGTTCTTC
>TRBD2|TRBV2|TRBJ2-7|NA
CASQGLAVYEQYF
TGTGCCAGCCAAGGACTAGCGGTTTACGAGCAGTACTTC
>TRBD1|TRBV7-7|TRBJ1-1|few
CASSAWTGNTEAFF
TGTGCCAGCAGCGCGTGGACAGGGAACACTGAAGCTTTCTTT
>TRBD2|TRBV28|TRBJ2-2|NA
CASRFPWASGSLNTGELFF
TGTGCCAGCAGATTCCCCTGGGCTAGCGGGTCCCTGAACACCGGGGAGCTGTTTTTT
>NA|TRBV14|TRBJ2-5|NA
CASSQDWQSQTQYF
TGTGCCAGCAGCCAAGATTGGCAGTCGCAGACCCAGTACTTC
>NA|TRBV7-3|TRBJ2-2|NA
CASSLWGSEGVGELFF
TGTGCCAGCAGCTTATGGGGTTCGGAAGGTGTCGGGGAGCTGTTTTTT
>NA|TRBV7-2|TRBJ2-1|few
CASSLVGQTGNEQFF
TGTGCCAGCAGCTTAGTAGGGCAGACGGGCAATGAGCAGTTCTTC
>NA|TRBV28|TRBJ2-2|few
CASSSSAGELFF
TGTGCCAGCAGTTCCTCGGCCGGGGAGCTGTTTTTT
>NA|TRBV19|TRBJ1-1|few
CASSIDLNTEAFF
TGTGCCAGTAGTATTGACCTGAACACTGAAGCTTTCTTT
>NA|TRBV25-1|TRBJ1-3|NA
CASSETGTGRSGNTIYF
TGTGCCAGCAGTGAGACCGGGACGGGACGCTCTGGAAACACCATATATTTT
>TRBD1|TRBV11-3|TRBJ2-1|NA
CASSLGDRGFYNEQFF
TGTGCCAGCAGCTTGGGGGACAGGGGATTTTACAATGAGCAGTTCTTC
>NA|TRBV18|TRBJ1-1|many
CASSPNAGFTEAFF
TGTGCCAGCTCACCTAACGCGGGTTTCACTGAAGCTTTCTTT